This T cell receptor beta chain was captured in a study of CD8 T cells in ankylosing spondylitis. J gave up 6 bases and V 4 bases, and 7 bases lay outside the gene matches. CDR1 and CDR2 (germline): SGHAT, FQNNGV. This CDR3 is built from 15 residues. Findings and caveats of the study: Ankylosing spondylitis blood seemed to carry a telltale TCR beta motif made of seven or eight highly homologous variants.

This clonotype was recorded a few times. Its specificity is unknown. TCRdb processed the 5' RACE reads anew with MiXCR; each CDR3 protein has one entry. The sample comprises about 540,000 distinct CDR3 sequences, about 13% of which are singletons, and approximately 6.2% rests with the top ten. The sample comprised blood, either unsorted or a sorted T cell fraction (not recorded which). The sequence was obtained from a male donor with ankylosing spondylitis. This chain joins TRBV11-2 and TRBJ2-1; TRBD2 agrees at 9 bases. In DNA form, the CDR3 reads TGTGCCAGCAGCTCCCTTCGCGGGAGGGCCAATGAGCAGTTCTTC. Encoded protein: CASSSLRGRANEQFF.